The 28 T cell receptor beta chains listed next were all sequenced from one sample in a study of CD8+ T cells in alopecia areata. Once RNA had been extracted, it was reverse transcribed into cDNA to act as the sequencing template. The data were produced by immunoSEQ multiplex PCR, yet TCRdb's version contains in-frame clones alone and is incomplete. Of some 180,000 clones listed, about 47% are singletons. The treatment was: oral pan-JAK inhibitor, 5-10 mg twice daily. This sample comprised CD8+ T cells sorted from blood, obtained at roughly week 53, from a patient treated with tofacitinib. These receptors all come from a human donor with alopecia areata.

The chain combines TRBV7-9 with TRBJ2-2; 7 bases are a match to TRBD1. This CDR3 is 16 amino acids long. Unmatched junction bases numbered 12, after V lost 6 bases and J lost 5 bases. Per germline, CDR1 SEHNR and CDR2 FQNEAQ (reference sequence). The chain's CDR3 is CASSISSGTDTGELFF. The CDR3 DNA follows: TGTGCCAGCAGTATTTCATCCGGGACAGATACCGGGGAGCTGTTTTTT. The full variable domain, its missing parts supplied by reference TRBV7-9 and TRBJ2-2, is DTGVSQNPRHKITKRGQNVTFRCDPISEHNRLYWYRQTLGQGPEFLTYFQNEAQLEKSRLLSDRFSAERPKGSFSTLEIQRTEQGDSAMYLCASSISSGTDTGELFFGEGSRLTVL.

The genes are TRBV4-2 and TRBJ1-1, with D perhaps matching TRBD1 (5 bases). There are 14 residues in the CDR3. Trimming shortened V by 3 bases and J by 4 bases, and 12 bases separated the two germline ends. The germline gives CDR1 LGHNA, CDR2 YNFKEQ. The CDR3 DNA is TGTGCCAGCAGCCATGACCAAGGGACCACTGAAGCTTTCTTT. Encoded protein: CASSHDQGTTEAFF.

The chain has TRBV7-2 and TRBJ2-2; D is possibly TRBD1 (5 bases). CDR1 and CDR2 from the germline V gene are SGHTA and FQGNSA. The V gene lost 5 bases and the J gene lost 4 bases, with 11 bases spanning the gap. This CDR3 is 14 amino acids long. CDR3 bases: TGTGCCAGCAGCAGGGGCCGTGGCACCGGGGAGCTGTTTTTT. This codes for CASSRGRGTGELFF.

CDR3 coding DNA: TGTGCCAGCACGGCAGGTGATGGCTACACCTTC. The encoded protein is CASTAGDGYTF. The gene calls are TRBV6-5 and TRBJ1-2, with D unresolved. The V end lost 7 bases, the J end lost 6 bases, and 9 bases lay between the germline ends. This CDR3 spans 11 amino acids. In germline, CDR1 is MNHEY, CDR2 SVGAGI.

This clone was counted a single time. The chain links TRBV7-2 to TRBJ2-7, with 9 bases that match TRBD2. V trimming: 5 bases; J trimming: 3 bases; junction bases outside the gene matches: 5. Germline V gene lookup returns CDR1 SGHTA and CDR2 FQGNSA. This CDR3 is 14 amino acids long. The CDR3 sequence is CASSPTSGLYEQYF. CDR3 DNA sequence: TGTGCCAGCAGCCCGACTAGCGGCCTCTACGAGCAGTACTTC.

The chain joins TRBV7-9 to TRBJ1-4; D is uncertain. Between the trimmed V and J ends, which lost 5 bases and 4 bases, there was a span of 5 bases. The CDR3 extends over 12 amino acids. The germline CDR1 and CDR2 sequences are SEHNR and FQNEAQ (reference sequence). This CDR3 is CASSLHNEKLFF. CDR3 DNA: TGTGCCAGCAGCCTCCATAATGAAAAACTGTTTTTT.

This clone was counted a few times. Other DNA sequences in this specimen translate into the identical CDR3. The chain employs TRBV6-4 and TRBJ1-2; a possible D gene is TRBD1 (5 bases). V dropped 2 bases and J dropped 8 bases, with 6 bases sitting between them. The CDR3 contains 11 residues. Germline V lookup: CDR1 MRHNA, CDR2 SNTAGT. CDR3 region: CASSDGGGYTF. CDR3 bases: TGTGCCAGCAGTGACGGGGGGGGCTACACCTTC.

The chain links TRBV7-9 to TRBJ2-6; D remains ambiguous. CDR1 and CDR2 from the germline V gene are SEHNR and FQNEAQ (reference sequence). V lost 0 bases and J 0 bases, leaving 6 bases between the germline ends. This CDR3 has 16 amino acids. This CDR3 is CASSLADGSGANVLTF. The CDR3 coding sequence is TGTGCCAGCAGCTTAGCTGACGGCTCTGGGGCCAACGTCCTGACTTTC.

This clone was recorded a few times. The chain joins TRBV5-4 to TRBJ2-4, with D possibly TRBD2 on 5 matching bases. The V gene lost 4 bases and the J gene lost 4 bases, with 6 bases spanning the gap. The CDR3 runs to 12 residues. Germline V gene lookup returns CDR1 SGHNT and CDR2 YYREEE (reference sequence). CDR3 in amino acids: CASSGGKNIQYF. The CDR3 nucleotides are TGTGCCAGCAGCGGCGGGAAAAACATTCAGTACTTC.

The table lists this clone with a few counts. CDR3: CASSRGQGPYEQYF. The CDR3 bases are TGCGCCAGCAGCCGGGGACAGGGACCCTACGAGCAGTACTTC. The gene calls are TRBV23-1 and TRBJ2-7, with 9 positions matching TRBD1. TRBV23-1 is known as an ORF, though its function is uncertain. The CDR3 loop spans 14 amino acids. Germline trimming cut 6 bases from V and 2 bases from J; bases unmatched to any gene: 5.

The sample holds a few counts of this clone. The chain couples TRBV9 to TRBJ2-3, with D possibly matching TRBD2 (6 bases). CDR1 and CDR2 (germline): SGDLS, YYNGEE. This CDR3 has 14 amino acids. Between the trimmed V and J ends, which lost 1 base and 6 bases, there was a span of 12 bases. CDR3 nucleotides: TGTGCCAGCAGCGTAATGTTCCGGGGGGATACGCAGTATTTT. This gives the protein CASSVMFRGDTQYF.

This clone was seen a handful of times. Other DNA sequences in the same sample also yield this CDR3. This chain connects TRBV27 to TRBJ2-5; 7 bases agree with TRBD2. This CDR3 comprises 13 residues. V dropped 2 bases and J dropped 5; count of bases not matched to a gene: 2. The germline CDR1 and CDR2 sequences are MNHEY and SMNVEV (reference sequence). CDR3 coding DNA: TGTGCCAGCAGTTTAGCGGGGGATGAGACCCAGTACTTC. Translated: CASSLAGDETQYF.

By frequency in the sample, this clone is medium-sized. The chain recombines TRBV27 with TRBJ1-1; 7 bases map to TRBD1. There are 17 residues in the CDR3. In germline, CDR1 is MNHEY, CDR2 SMNVEV (reference sequence). J was trimmed by 5 bases and V by 0 bases; bases with no gene match: 12. CDR3 loop: CASSLSMFTGAGTEAFF. As DNA, the CDR3 is TGTGCCAGCAGTTTATCTATGTTTACAGGGGCTGGTACTGAAGCTTTCTTT.

In DNA, the CDR3 is TGTGCCAGCAGCCAAGATTTCAGAACTCACTATGGCTACACCTTC. This sequence encodes CASSQDFRTHYGYTF. The chain is built from TRBV4-2 and TRBJ1-2, with no clear D. The V gene lost 0 bases and the J gene lost 3 bases, with 11 bases spanning the gap. Germline loops: CDR1 LGHNA, CDR2 YNFKEQ. The CDR3 loop spans 15 amino acids.

This sequence joins TRBV29-1 and TRBJ2-3, with 8 positions matching TRBD1. The trim removed 4 bases at V and 5 bases at J, leaving 5 bases unmatched. CDR1 is SQVTM, CDR2 ANQGSEA, per germline. The CDR3 contains 13 residues. CDR3 bases: TGCAGCGTTGCAGGGGGCACCCAAGATACGCAGTATTTT. This encodes CSVAGGTQDTQYF.

This chain joins TRBV5-6 and TRBJ1-4, with D possibly TRBD1 on 5 matching bases. The germline V gene encodes CDR1 SGHDT and CDR2 YYEEEE. The CDR3 is 16 residues long. V lost 5 bases, J lost 5 bases, and 19 bases lay in between. CDR3: CASREGPLGTNEKLFF. CDR3 nucleotide sequence: TGTGCCAGCAGGGAAGGTCCTTTGGGGACCAATGAAAAACTGTTTTTT.

This clone came up once. V and J are TRBV29-1 and TRBJ1-2; no reliable D call. The CDR3 is made up of 11 amino acids. Germline-derived CDR1 and CDR2 are SQVTM and ANQGSEA. Trimming removed 3 bases at V and 7 bases at J, with 9 bases between. In nucleotides, the CDR3 is TGCAGCGTTGACCTCGGGAGTGGCTACACCTTC. It specifies CSVDLGSGYTF.

This chain joins TRBV25-1 and TRBJ2-7; D possibly matches TRBD1 or TRBD2 (6 bases each). Germline CDR1 reads MGHDK; CDR2 reads SYGVNS. V was shortened by 5 bases and J by 4 bases, with 15 bases between the two germline ends. This CDR3 comprises 14 residues. The CDR3 loop is CASSPTGTEYEQYF. Here the CDR3 DNA reads TGTGCCAGCAGTCCAACAGGGACTGAATACGAGCAGTACTTC.

The chain combines TRBV6-5 with TRBJ1-1; maybe TRBD1 (5 bases). With 2 bases removed from V and 2 bases from J, the gap between germline ends came to 9 bases. CDR1 and CDR2 (germline): MNHEY, SVGAGI. This CDR3 spans 14 amino acids. The chain's CDR3 is CASSYTGLNTEAFF. In nucleotides, the CDR3 is TGTGCCAGCAGTTACACGGGGCTAAACACTGAAGCTTTCTTT.

This chain uses TRBV9 with TRBJ2-2; the D gene is possibly TRBD2 (5 bases). The CDR3 covers 14 residues. V lost 0 bases to trimming and J lost 5 bases, with 8 bases between them. Germline V gene sequence: CDR1 SGDLS, CDR2 YYNGEE. The DNA for the CDR3 is TGTGCCAGCAGCGTAGTTCCGGGGACCGGGGAGCTGTTTTTT. Its protein is CASSVVPGTGELFF.

The rearrangement links TRBV5-1 to TRBJ2-1; 10 bases match TRBD2. V shed 2 bases and J 6 bases; nucleotides not matched to a gene: 5. CDR1 is SGHRS and CDR2 is YFSETQ in the germline V gene. The CDR3 is made up of 15 amino acids. The CDR3 nucleotides read TGCGCCAGCAGCTTCACCAGCGGGGGGGCCAATGAGCAGTTCTTC. Protein product: CASSFTSGGANEQFF.

The rearrangement uses TRBV7-9 and TRBJ1-1; TRBD1 matches 8 bases. This CDR3 is 15 amino acids long. V was clipped by 1 base and J by 5 bases; unmatched bases: 6. In germline, CDR1 is SEHNR, CDR2 FQNEAQ (reference sequence). Here the CDR3 reads CASSLGQGAGTEAFF. The CDR3 nucleotides read TGTGCCAGCAGCTTAGGGCAGGGGGCAGGGACTGAAGCTTTCTTT.

The genes are TRBV2 and TRBJ2-7; no firm D call. This CDR3 has 12 residues. Germline CDR1 SNHLY, CDR2 FYNNEI. The ends were cut back, 7 bases at V and 0 bases at J, with 7 bases in the middle. The CDR3 region is CASKGNSYEQYF. The CDR3 DNA reads TGTGCCAGCAAGGGCAACTCCTACGAGCAGTACTTC.

The V and J genes are TRBV6-6 and TRBJ2-5, with 7 bases matching TRBD1. Germline V lookup: CDR1 MNHNY, CDR2 SVGAGI (reference sequence). Germline trimming cut 7 bases from V and 2 bases from J; bases unmatched to any gene: 4. The CDR3 covers 13 residues. The CDR3 protein is CASTPRGQETQYF. The DNA for the CDR3 is TGTGCCAGCACACCCAGGGGGCAAGAGACCCAGTACTTC.

There are a few counts of this clone. The chain employs TRBV7-9 and TRBJ2-7; D is uncertain. The V end lost 1 base, the J end lost 6 bases, and 7 bases lay between the germline ends. CDR1 is SEHNR, CDR2 FQNEAQ, per germline (reference sequence). The CDR3 contains 12 residues. The CDR3 here is CASSLGVGEQYF. The CDR3 nucleotides are TGTGCCAGCAGCTTAGGGGTGGGCGAGCAGTACTTC. Drawing the rest from reference TRBV7-9 and TRBJ2-7, the complete variable domain is DTGVSQNPRHKITKRGQNVTFRCDPISEHNRLYWYRQTLGQGPEFLTYFQNEAQLEKSRLLSDRFSAERPKGSFSTLEIQRTEQGDSAMYLCASSLGVGEQYFGPGTRLTVT.

This clone was detected only a few times. The rearrangement joins TRBV18 to TRBJ1-5; TRBD1 matches at 7 bases. The V segment lost 3 bases and the J segment 4 bases; nucleotides outside the gene matches: 6. This CDR3 is 15 amino acids long. In germline, CDR1 is KGHSH, CDR2 LQKENI. The DNA for the CDR3 is TGTGCCAGCTCACCCCGGCAGGGGGGGAATCAGCCCCAGCATTTT. It yields the protein CASSPRQGGNQPQHF.

J is TRBJ2-5 and V is TRBV9, with 15 positions matching TRBD2. Germline V gene sequence: CDR1 SGDLS, CDR2 YYNGEE. Trimming took 4 bases from V and 2 from J; bases not matched to a gene: 6. This CDR3 is 17 amino acids long. In nucleotides, the CDR3 is TGTGCCAGCAGCCGGACTAGCGGGGGGGCGTGGCAAGAGACCCAGTACTTC. It encodes CASSRTSGGAWQETQYF.

There are a few counts of this clone. The chain employs TRBV12-5 and TRBJ1-1; D gene unclear. Per germline, CDR1 LGHNT and CDR2 FRNRAP. The CDR3 length is 13 residues. Trimming removed 9 bases at V and 2 bases at J, with 13 bases between. The DNA for the CDR3 is TGTGCTAGCAGAGAGCAGGCCAACACTGAAGCTTTCTTT. Protein: CASREQANTEAFF.